This T cell receptor beta chain was observed in a study of a mutant IDH1 vaccine in newly diagnosed glioma. Looking at the study overall: Prior therapy was radiotherapy, temozolomide, or both; most received both. Whole-study findings and limits: Pseudoprogression seemed unlinked to shifts in top peripheral T cell clonotypes. Around 93% of patients showed vaccine-induced immune responses across multiple MHC alleles.

Note on this clone: Its matching antigen is unknown.

The time point was: baseline, week 1 (first vaccination visit). The treatment denotes: pre-vaccination baseline after standard-of-care therapy. Newly diagnosed WHO grade 3 or 4 IDH1-mutant, ATRX-lost astrocytomas were identified in the donors. Assay used: immunoSEQ multiplex PCR; TCRdb lists only in-frame clones, some missing. There are 70,000 to 95,000 clones in the sample; roughly four fifths occur only once, and 4.5% to 5.5% lies in the top ten. Material: PBMCs, obtained from a glioma patient treated with radiotherapy, temozolomide or both. The clonotype comes from a man aged 40-49 years with glioma. Some clones in this sample may be carry-over from other donors' samples.

The CDR3 DNA follows: TGTGCCTGGAGTGTAGCGGCCGGGGAGCTGTTTTTT. It encodes CAWSVAAGELFF. This chain links TRBV30 with TRBJ2-2; D may be TRBD2 (5 bases). The V gene's germline CDR1 is GTSNPN and CDR2 SVGIG (reference sequence). Trimming removed 0 bases at V and 6 bases at J, with 5 bases between. The CDR3 is 12 amino acids.